A selection of T cell receptor beta chains follows, all from one sample in a study of T cells after yellow fever vaccination. TCRdb called the 5' RACE reads again in MiXCR, with one record for every CDR3 protein. The table lists approximately 180,000 distinct CDR3 sequences, 5.5% to 7.5% of them singletons. The source material was CD4+ T cells sorted from PBMCs, sampled on the day of the first yellow fever vaccination. Every receptor here comes from a man aged 18 to 30 who received the YFV17D yellow fever vaccine. The CDR3 runs from the conserved cysteine through the conserved F or W. The D gene is left open where the match is weak. A row's size may be missing; if present it is once, few, many or a size class.

TRBV24-1,TRBJ2-5,NA,NA,CATSDGLGLGFRETQYF,TGTGCCACCAGTGATGGATTAGGGCTTGGGTTTAGGGAGACCCAGTACTTC
TRBV5-4,TRBJ2-7,many,TRBD2,CASTPEVGGGQEQYF,TGTGCCAGCACCCCGGAGGTCGGCGGGGGTCAGGAGCAGTACTTC
TRBV20-1,TRBJ2-3,many,TRBD2,CSAPLAGAYTDTQYF,TGCAGTGCTCCCCTAGCGGGGGCCTACACAGATACGCAGTATTTT
TRBV4-1,TRBJ1-3,NA,TRBD1,CASSRDYQGAGSGNTIYF,TGCGCCAGCAGCCGGGACTACCAGGGGGCTGGTTCTGGAAACACCATATATTTT
TRBV4-2,TRBJ2-3,NA,NA,CASSRGRGASGDTQYF,TGTGCCAGCAGCAGGGGTCGGGGGGCCTCGGGGGATACGCAGTATTTT
TRBV10-3,TRBJ1-4,many,NA,CAIKGNPGEKLFF,TGTGCCATCAAGGGGAATCCAGGCGAAAAACTGTTTTTT
TRBV15,TRBJ1-1,many,NA,CATSRDGWDEAFF,TGTGCCACCAGCAGAGACGGGTGGGATGAAGCTTTCTTT
TRBV7-3,TRBJ2-2,NA,TRBD2,CASSLVAGKPGNTGELFF,TGTGCCAGCAGCTTAGTAGCGGGAAAACCGGGAAACACCGGGGAGCTGTTTTTT
TRBV3-1,TRBJ2-2,many,NA,CASSQGLPGGVAGTGELFF,TGTGCCAGCAGCCAAGGGCTTCCAGGGGGGGTAGCAGGGACCGGGGAGCTGTTTTTT
TRBV28,TRBJ1-2,NA,NA,CANHRVDYGYTF,TGTGCCAACCACAGGGTGGACTATGGCTACACCTTC